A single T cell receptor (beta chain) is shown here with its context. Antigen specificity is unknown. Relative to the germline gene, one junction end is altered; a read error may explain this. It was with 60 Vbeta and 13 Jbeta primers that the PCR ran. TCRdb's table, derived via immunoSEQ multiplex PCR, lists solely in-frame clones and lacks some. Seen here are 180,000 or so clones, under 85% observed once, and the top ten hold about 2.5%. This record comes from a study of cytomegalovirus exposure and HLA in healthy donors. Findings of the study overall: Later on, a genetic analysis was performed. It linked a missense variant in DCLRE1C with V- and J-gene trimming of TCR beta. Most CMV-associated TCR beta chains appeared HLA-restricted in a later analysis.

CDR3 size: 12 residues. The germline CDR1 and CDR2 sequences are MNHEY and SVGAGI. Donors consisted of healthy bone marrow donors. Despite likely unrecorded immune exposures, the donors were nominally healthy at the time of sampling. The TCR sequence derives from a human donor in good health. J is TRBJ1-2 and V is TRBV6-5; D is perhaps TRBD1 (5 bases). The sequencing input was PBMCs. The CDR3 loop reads CAGSSSGPGYTF. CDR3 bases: TGTGCCGGCAGTTCTTCAGGGCCGGGCTACACCTTC.